Listed here is a single T cell receptor (beta chain). Its cognate antigen is unknown. This sample is part of a study of beta chain features in type 1 diabetes. Expressed TCRB transcripts were sequenced because the entire RNA isolate underwent reverse transcription. Approximately 3.5 million reads per sample were averaged for naive, central memory and regulatory samples. Data came from immunoSEQ multiplex PCR; TCRdb stores just in-frame clones and leaves some out. The sample lists 350,000 to 450,000 clones, approximately 15% occurring once. Study-wide results and limits: TCRB CDR3s from Type 1 diabetes patients were moderately but significantly shorter in all four CD4+ subsets. Short templates might get an advantage during PCR, and this would be equal in patients and controls. The study found fewer insertions and more deletions at VDJ junctions in type 1 diabetes patients.

The sequence was collected from a man aged 30 to 39 in good health. Sequencing was carried out using naive CD4+ T cells from blood.

The CDR3 coding sequence is TGTGCCAGCAGTTACGATGGGGCCTACGAGCAGTACTTC. Translating it yields CASSYDGAYEQYF. This sequence joins TRBV6-6 and TRBJ2-7; no firm D call. Trimming removed 2 bases from V and 2 bases from J, with 7 bases in between. CDR1 is MNHNY and CDR2 is SVGAGI in the germline V gene (reference sequence). CDR3 length: 13 residues.